The sequence of this T cell receptor (beta chain) was determined in a study of shared T cell receptors in the human thymus. There are 17 residues in the CDR3. The V end lost 3 bases, the J end lost 4 bases, and 21 bases lay between the germline ends. Germline loops: CDR1 MNHNS, CDR2 SASEGT. Method: immunoSEQ multiplex PCR; TCRdb's copy keeps in-frame clones and lacks some. The sample lists some 760,000 clones; 75% to 90% were seen once. Separately, the same data were catalogued under a study of human thymus T cells. That source adds: The sample donors, healthy Finnish infants, were having corrective surgery for congenital heart defects. Resections removed during corrective heart surgery provided the thymus tissue used. Seemingly biased V and J gene usage marked thymic and blood repertoires. Related research reported highly overlapping thymic repertoires among unrelated individuals.

This clonotype was obtained from a girl under three years old with a congenital heart defect. The specimen was thymocytes. This chain links TRBV6-1 with TRBJ2-5, with a weak D call TRBD1 (6 bases). CDR3 sequence reads: CASSDEGFRGKGETQYF. In DNA, the CDR3 is TGTGCCAGCAGTGACGAGGGATTCAGGGGTAAAGGAGAGACCCAGTACTTC.